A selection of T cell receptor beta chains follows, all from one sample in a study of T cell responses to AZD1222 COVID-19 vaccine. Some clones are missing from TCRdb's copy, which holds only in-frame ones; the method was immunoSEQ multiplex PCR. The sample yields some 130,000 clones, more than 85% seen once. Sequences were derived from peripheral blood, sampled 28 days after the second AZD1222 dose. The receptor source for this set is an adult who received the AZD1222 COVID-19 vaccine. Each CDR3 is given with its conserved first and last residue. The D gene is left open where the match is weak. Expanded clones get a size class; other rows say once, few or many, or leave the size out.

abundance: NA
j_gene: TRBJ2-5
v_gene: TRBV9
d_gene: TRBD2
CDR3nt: TGTGCCAGCAGCACTCGGGGGGAGTTGCCCCAGTACTTC
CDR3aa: CASSTRGELPQYF

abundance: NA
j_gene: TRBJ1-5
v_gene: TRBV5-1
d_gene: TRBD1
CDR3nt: TGCGCCAGCAGCCCGTCGACAGGGAGGAATCAGCCCCAGCATTTT
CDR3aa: CASSPSTGRNQPQHF

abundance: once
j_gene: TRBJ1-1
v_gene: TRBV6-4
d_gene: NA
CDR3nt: TGTGCCAGCAGGAATTGGGACTCAGGGAACACTGAAGCTTTCTTT
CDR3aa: CASRNWDSGNTEAFF

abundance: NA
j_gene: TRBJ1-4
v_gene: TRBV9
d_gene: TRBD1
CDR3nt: TGTGCCAGCAGCTTTGGACAGGGTAATGAAAAACTGTTTTTT
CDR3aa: CASSFGQGNEKLFF

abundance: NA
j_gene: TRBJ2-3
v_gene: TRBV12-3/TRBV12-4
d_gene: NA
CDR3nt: TGTGCCAGCAGCCTTGTCCGGGATACGCAGTATTTT
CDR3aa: CASSLVRDTQYF

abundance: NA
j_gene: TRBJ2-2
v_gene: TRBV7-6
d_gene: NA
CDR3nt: TGTGCCAGCAGGTCCTCGGGGACGGCGAACACCGGGGAGCTGTTTTTT
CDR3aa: CASRSSGTANTGELFF

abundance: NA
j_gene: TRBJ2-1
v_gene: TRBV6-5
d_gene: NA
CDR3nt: TGTGCCAGCAAGGCCGTATCCGGGGGGCAGTTCTTC
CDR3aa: CASKAVSGGQFF

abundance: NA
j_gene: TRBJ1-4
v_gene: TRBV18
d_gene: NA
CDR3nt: TGTGCCAGCTCACCACCGGTCAGTTCAACTAATGAAAAACTGTTTTTT
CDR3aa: CASSPPVSSTNEKLFF

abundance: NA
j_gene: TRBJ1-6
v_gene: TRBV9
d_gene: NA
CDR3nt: TGTGCCAGCAGCGTATATTCGGGTAATTCACCCCTCCACTTT
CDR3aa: CASSVYSGNSPLHF

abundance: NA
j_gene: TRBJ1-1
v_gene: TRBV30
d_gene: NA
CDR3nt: TGTGCCTGGAGTGCAGGGTACACTGAAGTTTTCTTT
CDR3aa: CAWSAGYTEVFF

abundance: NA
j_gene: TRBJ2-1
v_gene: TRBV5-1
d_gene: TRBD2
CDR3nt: TGCGCCAGCAGCTTGAGGACTAGCGGGGGCGTCCTGCCCACTGCCAATGAGCAGTTCTTC
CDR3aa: CASSLRTSGGVLPTANEQFF

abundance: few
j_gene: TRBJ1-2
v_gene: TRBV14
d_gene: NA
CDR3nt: TGTGCCAGCAGCCAAGGGGACTATGGCTACACCTTC
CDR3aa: CASSQGDYGYTF

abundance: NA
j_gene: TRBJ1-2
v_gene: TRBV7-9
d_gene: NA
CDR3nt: TGTGCCAGCAGCCAAAGCGCTAACTATGGCTACACCTTC
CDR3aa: CASSQSANYGYTF

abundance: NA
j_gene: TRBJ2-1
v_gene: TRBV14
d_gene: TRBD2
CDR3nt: TGTGCCAGCAGACAGACTAGCGGAGATTACAATGAGCAGTTCTTC
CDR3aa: CASRQTSGDYNEQFF

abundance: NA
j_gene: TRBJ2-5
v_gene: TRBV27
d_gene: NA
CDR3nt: TGTGCCAGCAGTCTTCAGGGGGGCGGGGAGACCCAGTACTTC
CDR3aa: CASSLQGGGETQYF

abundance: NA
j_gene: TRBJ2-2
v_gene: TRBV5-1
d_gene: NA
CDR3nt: TGCGCCAGCAGCATCGGGAACACCGGGGAGCTGTTTTTT
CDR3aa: CASSIGNTGELFF

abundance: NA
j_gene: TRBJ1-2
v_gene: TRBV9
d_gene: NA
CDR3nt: TGTGCCAGCAGCGTCAATGTCGAGGGGGGTCGCGGCTACACCTTC
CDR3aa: CASSVNVEGGRGYTF

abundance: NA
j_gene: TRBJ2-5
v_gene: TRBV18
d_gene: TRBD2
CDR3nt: TGTGCCAGCTCACCTGCTAGCGGGGAGACCCAGTACTTC
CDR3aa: CASSPASGETQYF

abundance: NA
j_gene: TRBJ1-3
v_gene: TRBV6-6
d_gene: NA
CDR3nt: TGTGCCAGCAGTGCCGTGGCTGGAAACACCATATATTTT
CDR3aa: CASSAVAGNTIYF

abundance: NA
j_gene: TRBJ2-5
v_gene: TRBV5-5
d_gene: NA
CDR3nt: TGTGCCAGCAGCTATCTACAGCACGAAGAGACCCAGTACTTC
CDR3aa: CASSYLQHEETQYF

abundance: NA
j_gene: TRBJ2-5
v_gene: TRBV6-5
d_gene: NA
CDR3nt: TGTGCCAGCAGCCCGACGGCACTAGCTTTAGAGACCCAGTACTTC
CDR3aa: CASSPTALALETQYF

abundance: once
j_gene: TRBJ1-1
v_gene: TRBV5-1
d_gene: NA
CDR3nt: TGCGCCAGCGGAACCGGGACACCGAACACTGAAGCTTTCTTT
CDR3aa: CASGTGTPNTEAFF

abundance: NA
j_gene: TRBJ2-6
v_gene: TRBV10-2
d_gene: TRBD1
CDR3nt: TGCGCCAGCAGAACCGGACAGGGGGGGAACTCTGGGGCCAACGTCCTGACTTTC
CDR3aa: CASRTGQGGNSGANVLTF